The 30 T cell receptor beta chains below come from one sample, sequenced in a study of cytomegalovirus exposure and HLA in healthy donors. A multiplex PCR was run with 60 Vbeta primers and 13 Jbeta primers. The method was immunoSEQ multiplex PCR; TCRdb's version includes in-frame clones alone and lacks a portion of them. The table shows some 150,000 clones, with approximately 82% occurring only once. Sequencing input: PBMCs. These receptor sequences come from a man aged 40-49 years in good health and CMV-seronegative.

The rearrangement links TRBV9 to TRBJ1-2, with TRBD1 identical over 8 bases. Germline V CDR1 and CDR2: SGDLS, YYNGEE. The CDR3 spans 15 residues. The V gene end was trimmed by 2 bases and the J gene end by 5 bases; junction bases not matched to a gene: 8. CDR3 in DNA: TGTGCCAGCAGCGTTTCAGGGGGCGGTGGGTATGGCTACACCTTC. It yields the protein CASSVSGGGGYGYTF.

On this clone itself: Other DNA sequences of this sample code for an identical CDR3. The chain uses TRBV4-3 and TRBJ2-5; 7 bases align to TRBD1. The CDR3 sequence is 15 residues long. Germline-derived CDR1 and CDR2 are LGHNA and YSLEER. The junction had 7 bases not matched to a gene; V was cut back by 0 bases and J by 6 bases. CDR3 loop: CASSQDRQGAKTQYF. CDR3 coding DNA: TGCGCCAGCAGCCAAGATAGACAGGGCGCGAAGACCCAGTACTTC.

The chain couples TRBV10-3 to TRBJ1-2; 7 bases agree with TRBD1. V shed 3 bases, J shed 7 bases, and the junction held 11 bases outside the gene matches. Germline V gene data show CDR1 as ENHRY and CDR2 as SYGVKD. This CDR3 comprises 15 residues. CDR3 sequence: CAISDPGGWMSGYTF. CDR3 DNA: TGTGCCATCAGTGATCCAGGGGGTTGGATGAGTGGCTACACCTTC.

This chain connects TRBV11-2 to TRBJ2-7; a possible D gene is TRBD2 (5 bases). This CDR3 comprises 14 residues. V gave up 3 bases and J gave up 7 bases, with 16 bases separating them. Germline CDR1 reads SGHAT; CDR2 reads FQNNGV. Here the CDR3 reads CASSFAGLLGEQYF. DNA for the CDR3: TGTGCCAGCAGCTTCGCGGGCCTCCTTGGGGAGCAGTACTTC.

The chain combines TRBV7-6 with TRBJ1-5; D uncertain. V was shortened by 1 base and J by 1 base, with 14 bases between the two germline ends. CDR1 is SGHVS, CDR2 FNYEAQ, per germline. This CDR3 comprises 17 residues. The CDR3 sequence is CASSLGSSGSSNQPQHF. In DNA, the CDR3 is TGTGCCAGCAGCTTAGGTTCCTCTGGGAGCAGCAATCAGCCCCAGCATTTT.

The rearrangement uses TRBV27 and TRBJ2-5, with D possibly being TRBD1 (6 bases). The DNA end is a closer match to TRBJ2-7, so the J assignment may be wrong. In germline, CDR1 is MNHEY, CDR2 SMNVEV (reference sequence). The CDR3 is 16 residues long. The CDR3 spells CASSPSAGVELNEQYF. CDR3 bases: TGTGCCAGCAGTCCGTCAGCAGGGGTTGAGTTGAACGAGCAGTACTTC.

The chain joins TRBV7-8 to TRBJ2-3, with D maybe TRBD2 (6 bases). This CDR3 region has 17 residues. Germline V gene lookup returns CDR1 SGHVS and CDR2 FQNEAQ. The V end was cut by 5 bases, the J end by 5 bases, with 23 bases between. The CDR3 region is CASSGGWLGTLIDTQYF. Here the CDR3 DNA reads TGTGCCAGCAGCGGAGGGTGGCTAGGGACGCTCATAGATACGCAGTATTTT. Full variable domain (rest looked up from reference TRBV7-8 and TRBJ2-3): GAGVSQSPRYKVAKRGQDVALRCDPISGHVSLFWYQQALGQGPEFLTYFQNEAQLDKSGLPSDRFFAERPEGSVSTLKIQRTQQEDSAVYLCASSGGWLGTLIDTQYFGPGTRLTVL.

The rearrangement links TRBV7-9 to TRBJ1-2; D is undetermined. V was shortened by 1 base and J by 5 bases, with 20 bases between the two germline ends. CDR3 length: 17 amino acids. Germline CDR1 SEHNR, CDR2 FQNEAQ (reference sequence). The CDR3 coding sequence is TGTGCCAGCAGCTTAGTACGGACTGATTCCTATCAATATGGCTACACCTTC. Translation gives CASSLVRTDSYQYGYTF.

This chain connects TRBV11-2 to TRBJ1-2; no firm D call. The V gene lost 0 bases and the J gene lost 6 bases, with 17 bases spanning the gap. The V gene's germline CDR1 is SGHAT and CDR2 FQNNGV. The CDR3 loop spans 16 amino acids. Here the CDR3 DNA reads TGTGCCAGCAGCTTAGATCGCACCGGGATTGGGGATGGCTACACCTTC. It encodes CASSLDRTGIGDGYTF.

CDR3 region: CASSLRGASLTNTEAFF. The DNA of the CDR3 is TGTGCCAGCAGCTTGCGGGGGGCGTCTCTAACGAACACTGAAGCTTTCTTT. The rearrangement links TRBV5-5 to TRBJ1-1; D may be TRBD1 (6 bases). Looked up from germline, CDR1 is SGHKS and CDR2 is YYEKEE (reference sequence). V lost 1 base to trimming and J lost 1 base, with 17 bases between them. CDR3 length: 17 amino acids.

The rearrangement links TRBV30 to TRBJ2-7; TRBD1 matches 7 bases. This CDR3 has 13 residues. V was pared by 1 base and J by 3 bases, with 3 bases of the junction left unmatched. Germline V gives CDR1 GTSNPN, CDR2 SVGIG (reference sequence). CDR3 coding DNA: TGTGCCTGGAGTGATTGGGACAGCTACGAGCAGTACTTC. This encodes CAWSDWDSYEQYF.

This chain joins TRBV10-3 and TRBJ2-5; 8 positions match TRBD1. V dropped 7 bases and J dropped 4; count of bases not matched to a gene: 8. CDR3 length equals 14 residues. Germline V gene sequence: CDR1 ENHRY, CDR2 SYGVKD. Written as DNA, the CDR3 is TGTGCCATCAATAGTGGCAGGGGGCGAGAGACCCAGTACTTC. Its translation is CAINSGRGRETQYF.

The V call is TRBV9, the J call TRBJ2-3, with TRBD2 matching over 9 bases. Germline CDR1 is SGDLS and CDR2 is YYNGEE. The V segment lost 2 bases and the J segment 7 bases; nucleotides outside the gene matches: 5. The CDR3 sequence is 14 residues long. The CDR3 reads CASSVTLAGNTQYF. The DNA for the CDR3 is TGTGCCAGCAGCGTTACGCTAGCGGGAAATACGCAGTATTTT.

The CDR3 here is CASSPGTPREAFF. CDR3 DNA sequence: TGTGCCAGCAGCCCCGGGACACCTCGTGAAGCTTTCTTT. This chain uses TRBV7-6 with TRBJ1-1; TRBD1 might be the D (6 bases). CDR3 length: 13 amino acids. V lost 5 bases, J lost 7 bases, and 14 bases lay in between. The germline V gene encodes CDR1 SGHVS and CDR2 FNYEAQ.

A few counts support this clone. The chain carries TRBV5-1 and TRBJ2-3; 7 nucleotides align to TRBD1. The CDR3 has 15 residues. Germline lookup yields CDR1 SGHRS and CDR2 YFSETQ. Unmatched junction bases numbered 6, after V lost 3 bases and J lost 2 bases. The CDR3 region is CASSSGQAYTDTQYF. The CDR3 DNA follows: TGCGCCAGCAGCTCCGGACAGGCTTACACAGATACGCAGTATTTT.

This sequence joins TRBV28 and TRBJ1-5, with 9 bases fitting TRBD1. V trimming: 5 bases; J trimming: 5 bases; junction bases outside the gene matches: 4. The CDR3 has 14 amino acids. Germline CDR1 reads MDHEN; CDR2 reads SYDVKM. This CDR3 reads CASSPRQGDQPQHF. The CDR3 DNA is TGTGCCAGCAGTCCCCGACAGGGGGATCAGCCCCAGCATTTT.

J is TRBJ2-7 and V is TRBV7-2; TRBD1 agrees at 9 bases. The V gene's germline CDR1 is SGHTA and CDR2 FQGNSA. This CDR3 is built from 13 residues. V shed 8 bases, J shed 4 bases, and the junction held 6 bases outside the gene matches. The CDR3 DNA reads TGTGCCAGCTCGGGGACAGGGCTATACGAGCAGTACTTC. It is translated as CASSGTGLYEQYF.

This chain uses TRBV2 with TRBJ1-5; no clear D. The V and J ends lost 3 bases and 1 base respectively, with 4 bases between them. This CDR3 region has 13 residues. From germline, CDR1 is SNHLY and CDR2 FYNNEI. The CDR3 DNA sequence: TGTGCCAGCAGTGATGAGAGCAATCAGCCCCAGCATTTT. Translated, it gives CASSDESNQPQHF.

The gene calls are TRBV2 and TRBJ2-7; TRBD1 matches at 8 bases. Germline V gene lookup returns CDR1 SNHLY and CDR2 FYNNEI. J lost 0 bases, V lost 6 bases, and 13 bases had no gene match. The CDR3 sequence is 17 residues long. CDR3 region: CASRAITPGQDSYEQYF. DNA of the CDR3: TGTGCCAGCAGGGCCATTACTCCGGGACAGGACTCCTACGAGCAGTACTTC.

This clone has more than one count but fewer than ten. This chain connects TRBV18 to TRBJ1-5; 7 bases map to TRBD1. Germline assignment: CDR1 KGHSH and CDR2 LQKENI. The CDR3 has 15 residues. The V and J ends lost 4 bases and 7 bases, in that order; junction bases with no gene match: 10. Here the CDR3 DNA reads TGTGCCAGCTCACAAACTCGGGACAGCGGACAGCCCCAGCATTTT. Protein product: CASSQTRDSGQPQHF. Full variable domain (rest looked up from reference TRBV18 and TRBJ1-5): NAGVMQNPRHLVRRRGQEARLRCSPMKGHSHVYWYRQLPEEGLKFMVYLQKENIIDESGMPKERFSAEFPKEGPSILRIQQVVRGDSAAYFCASSQTRDSGQPQHFGDGTRLSIL.

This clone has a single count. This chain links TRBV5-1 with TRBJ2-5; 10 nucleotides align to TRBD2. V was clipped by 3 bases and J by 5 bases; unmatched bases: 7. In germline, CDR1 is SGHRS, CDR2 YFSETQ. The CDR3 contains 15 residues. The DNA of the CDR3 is TGCGCCAGCAGCTCCCTCGGAGCGGGAGGGGAGACCCAGTACTTC. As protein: CASSSLGAGGETQYF.

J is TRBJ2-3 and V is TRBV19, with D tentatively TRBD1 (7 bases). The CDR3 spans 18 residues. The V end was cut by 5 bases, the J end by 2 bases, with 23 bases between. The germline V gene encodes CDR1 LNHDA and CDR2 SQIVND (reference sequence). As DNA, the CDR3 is TGTGCCAGTAGTCCTCTGGGGTGGAGGGGGCATAACACAGATACGCAGTATTTT. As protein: CASSPLGWRGHNTDTQYF.

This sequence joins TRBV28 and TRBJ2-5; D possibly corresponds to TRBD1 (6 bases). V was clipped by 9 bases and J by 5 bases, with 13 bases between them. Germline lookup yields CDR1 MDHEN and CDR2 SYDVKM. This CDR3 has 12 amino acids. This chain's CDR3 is CASQQGGETQYF. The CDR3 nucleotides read TGTGCCAGTCAACAGGGCGGGGAGACCCAGTACTTC. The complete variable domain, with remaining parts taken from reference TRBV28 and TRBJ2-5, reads DVKVTQSSRYLVKRTGEKVFLECVQDMDHENMFWYRQDPGLGLRLIYFSYDVKMKEKGDIPEGYSVSREKKERFSLILESASTNQTSMYLCASQQGGETQYFGPGTRLLVL.

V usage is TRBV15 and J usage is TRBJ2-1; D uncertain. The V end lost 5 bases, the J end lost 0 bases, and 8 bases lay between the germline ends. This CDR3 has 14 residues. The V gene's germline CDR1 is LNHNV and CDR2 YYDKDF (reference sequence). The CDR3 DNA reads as TGTGCCACCAGCGAAGCGCCCTCCTACAATGAGCAGTTCTTC. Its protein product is CATSEAPSYNEQFF. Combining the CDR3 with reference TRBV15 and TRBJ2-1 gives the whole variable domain DAMVIQNPRYQVTQFGKPVTLSCSQTLNHNVMYWYQQKSSQAPKLLFHYYDKDFNNEADTPDNFQSRRPNTSFCFLDIRSPGLGDTAMYLCATSEAPSYNEQFFGPGTRLTVL.

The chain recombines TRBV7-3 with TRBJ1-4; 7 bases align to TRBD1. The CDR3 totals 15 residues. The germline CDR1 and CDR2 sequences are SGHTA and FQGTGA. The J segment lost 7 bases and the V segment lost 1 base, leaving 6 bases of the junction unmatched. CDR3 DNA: TGTGCCAGCAGCTTAAACGTGGGACAGAGTGAAAAACTGTTTTTT. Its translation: CASSLNVGQSEKLFF. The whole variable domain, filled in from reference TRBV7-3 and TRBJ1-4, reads GAGVSQTPSNKVTEKGKYVELRCDPISGHTALYWYRQSLGQGPEFLIYFQGTGAADDSGLPNDRFFAVRPEGSVSTLKIQRTERGDSAVYLCASSLNVGQSEKLFFGSGTQLSVL.

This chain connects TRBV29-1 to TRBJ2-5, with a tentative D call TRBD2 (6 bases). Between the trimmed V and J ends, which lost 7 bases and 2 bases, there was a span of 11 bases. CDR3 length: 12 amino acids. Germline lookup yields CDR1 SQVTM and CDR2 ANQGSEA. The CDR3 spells CSGKSGQETQYF. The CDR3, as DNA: TGCAGCGGGAAGAGCGGGCAAGAGACCCAGTACTTC.

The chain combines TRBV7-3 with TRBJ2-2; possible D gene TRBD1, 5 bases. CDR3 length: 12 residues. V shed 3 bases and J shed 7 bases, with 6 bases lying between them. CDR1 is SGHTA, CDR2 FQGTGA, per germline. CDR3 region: CASSFDSGELFF. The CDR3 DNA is TGTGCCAGCAGCTTCGACAGCGGGGAGCTGTTTTTT.

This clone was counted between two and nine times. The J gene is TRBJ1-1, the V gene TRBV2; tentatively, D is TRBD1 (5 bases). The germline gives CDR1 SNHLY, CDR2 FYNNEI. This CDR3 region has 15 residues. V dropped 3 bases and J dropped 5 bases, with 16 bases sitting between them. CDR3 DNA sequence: TGTGCCAGCAGTGACGGGACCCTCCGGGGGACTGAAGCTTTCTTT. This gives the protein CASSDGTLRGTEAFF.

The CDR3 region has the DNA TGTGCCATCACGGGCCCCCTGAGGGACGAGCAGTACTTC. Translation gives CAITGPLRDEQYF. The V gene is TRBV10-3, the J gene TRBJ2-7; tentative D call: TRBD2 (5 bases). The V end was cut by 7 bases, the J end by 5 bases, with 15 bases between. This CDR3 spans 13 amino acids. Looked up from germline, CDR1 is ENHRY and CDR2 is SYGVKD.

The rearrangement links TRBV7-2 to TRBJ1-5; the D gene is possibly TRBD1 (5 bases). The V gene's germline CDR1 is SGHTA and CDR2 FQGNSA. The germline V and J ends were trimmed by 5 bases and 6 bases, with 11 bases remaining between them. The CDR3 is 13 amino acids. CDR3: CASSPVGGQPQHF. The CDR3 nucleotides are TGTGCCAGCAGCCCGGTGGGGGGTCAGCCCCAGCATTTT.